This note documents a single T cell receptor beta chain sequence. Its antigen remains unidentified. These data originate in a study of T cell repertoires in cytomegalovirus infection. Study details: It was the public TCR beta signatures that indicated both CMV infection and matching HLA type.

The V end was cut by 3 bases, the J end by 8 bases, with 16 bases between. There are 14 residues in the CDR3. The germline gives CDR1 MRHNA, CDR2 SNTAGT. TCRdb passed the reads through MiXCR, listing each CDR3 protein once. The data hold 510,000 or so distinct CDR3 sequences, with approximately 26% observed a single time. Study-wide findings and caveats: CMV-specific TCR beta clonotypes restricted by HLA-C dominated the ex vivo response. The cumulative frequency of public TCR beta families identified carriers of CMV plus the relevant HLA.

The chain uses TRBV6-4 and TRBJ1-2; a possible D gene is TRBD1 (5 bases). Sequenced input: PBMCs. The source is a human donor in good health (CMV status not recorded). Some clones in this sample may be carry-over from other donors' samples. The CDR3 coding sequence is TGTGCCAGCAGTGAAGTCCCCCAGGGTGGGGGCTACACCTTC. It yields the protein CASSEVPQGGGYTF.